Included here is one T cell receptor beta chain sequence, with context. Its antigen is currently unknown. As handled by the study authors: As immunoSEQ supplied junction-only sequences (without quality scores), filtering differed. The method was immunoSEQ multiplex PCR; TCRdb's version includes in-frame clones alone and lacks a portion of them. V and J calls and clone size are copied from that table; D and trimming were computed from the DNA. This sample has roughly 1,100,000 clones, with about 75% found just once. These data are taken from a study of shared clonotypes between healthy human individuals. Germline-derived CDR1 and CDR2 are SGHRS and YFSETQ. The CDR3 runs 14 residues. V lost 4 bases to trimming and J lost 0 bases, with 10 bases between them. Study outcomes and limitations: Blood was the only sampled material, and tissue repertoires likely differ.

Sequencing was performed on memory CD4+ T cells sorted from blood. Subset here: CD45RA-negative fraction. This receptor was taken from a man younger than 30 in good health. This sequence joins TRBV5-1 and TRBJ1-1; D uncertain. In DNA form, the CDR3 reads TGCGCCAGCAGCGAAGCGACCATGAACACTGAAGCTTTCTTT. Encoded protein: CASSEATMNTEAFF.